This T cell receptor beta chain was sequenced for a study of shared clonotypes between healthy human individuals. Study summary: The people who gave samples were two women and three men aged 18 to 49.

Generated by immunoSEQ multiplex PCR, the TCRdb table keeps only in-frame clones and is missing some. The table has 2 million or so clones, 90% to 95% seen once. V was pared by 7 bases and J by 1 base, with 14 bases between. From germline, CDR1 is MNHNY and CDR2 SVGAGI (reference sequence). This CDR3 has 16 residues. The specimen was naive CD4+ T cells sorted from blood. Subset here: CD45RA+ positively selected. The chain carries TRBV6-6 and TRBJ2-6; no clear D. The source is a young man in good health. This chain's CDR3 is CASKRRSSSGANVLTF. CDR3 coding DNA: TGTGCCAGCAAAAGACGGAGTTCATCTGGGGCCAACGTCCTGACTTTC.